This T cell receptor (beta chain) was recorded in a study of blood T cell repertoires in COVID-19. Study-wide background: PBMCs, B-cell-depleted T cells, or T cells were the source of the cDNA or gDNA that made up the material.

Sequencing was performed with immunoSEQ multiplex PCR; in TCRdb, only in-frame clones are kept and a portion is missing. The data show around 100,000 clones, approximately 89% seen once. Sequencing was performed on peripheral blood. The receptor's source is a woman in her sixties with COVID-19, enrolled during active disease.

In DNA, the CDR3 is TGTGCCAGCAGGCCGGACTGGAGCAATCAGCCCCAGCATTTT. Translation gives CASRPDWSNQPQHF. This chain joins TRBV6-5 and TRBJ1-5; D gene uncertain. The V gene's germline CDR1 is MNHEY and CDR2 SVGAGI. This CDR3 is 14 amino acids long. V gave up 6 bases and J gave up 1 base, with 10 bases separating them.